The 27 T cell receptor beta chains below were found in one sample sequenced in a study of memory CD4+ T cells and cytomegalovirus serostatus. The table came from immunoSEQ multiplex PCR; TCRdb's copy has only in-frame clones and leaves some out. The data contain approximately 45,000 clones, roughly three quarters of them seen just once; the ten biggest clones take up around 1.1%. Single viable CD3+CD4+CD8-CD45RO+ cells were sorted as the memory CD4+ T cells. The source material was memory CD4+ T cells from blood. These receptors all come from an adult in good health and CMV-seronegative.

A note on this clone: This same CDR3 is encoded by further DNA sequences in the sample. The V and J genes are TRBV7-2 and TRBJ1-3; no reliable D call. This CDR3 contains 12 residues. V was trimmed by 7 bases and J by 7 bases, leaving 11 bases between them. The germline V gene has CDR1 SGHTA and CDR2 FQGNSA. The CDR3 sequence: CASNYVGNTIYF. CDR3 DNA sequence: TGTGCCAGCAATTATGTGGGCAACACCATATATTTT.

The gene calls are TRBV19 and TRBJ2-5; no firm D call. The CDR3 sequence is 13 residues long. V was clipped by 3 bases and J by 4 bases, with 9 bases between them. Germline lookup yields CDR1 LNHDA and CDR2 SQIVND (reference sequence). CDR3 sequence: CASSITLGETQYF. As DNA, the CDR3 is TGTGCCAGTAGTATTACCCTGGGAGAGACCCAGTACTTC.

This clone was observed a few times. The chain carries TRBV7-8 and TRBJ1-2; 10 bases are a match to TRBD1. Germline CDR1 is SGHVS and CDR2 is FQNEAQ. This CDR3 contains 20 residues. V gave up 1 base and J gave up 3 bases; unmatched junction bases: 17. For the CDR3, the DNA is TGTGCCAGCAGCTTAGGAGGAATTTTGGGACAGGGGCCAGCTGACTATGGCTACACCTTC. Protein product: CASSLGGILGQGPADYGYTF. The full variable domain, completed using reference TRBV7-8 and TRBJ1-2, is GAGVSQSPRYKVAKRGQDVALRCDPISGHVSLFWYQQALGQGPEFLTYFQNEAQLDKSGLPSDRFFAERPEGSVSTLKIQRTQQEDSAVYLCASSLGGILGQGPADYGYTFGSGTRLTVV.

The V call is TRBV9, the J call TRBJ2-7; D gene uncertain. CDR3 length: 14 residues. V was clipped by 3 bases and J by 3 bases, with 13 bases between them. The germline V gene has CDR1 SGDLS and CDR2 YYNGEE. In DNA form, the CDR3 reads TGTGCCAGCAGCGCGGGCCACGAAGGCTACGAGCAGTACTTC. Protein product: CASSAGHEGYEQYF.

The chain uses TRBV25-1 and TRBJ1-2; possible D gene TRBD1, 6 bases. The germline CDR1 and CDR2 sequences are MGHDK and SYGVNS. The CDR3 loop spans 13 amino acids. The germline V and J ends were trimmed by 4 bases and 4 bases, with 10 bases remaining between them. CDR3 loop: CASSGMDSYGYTF. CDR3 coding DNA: TGTGCCAGCAGTGGGATGGACAGCTATGGCTACACCTTC.

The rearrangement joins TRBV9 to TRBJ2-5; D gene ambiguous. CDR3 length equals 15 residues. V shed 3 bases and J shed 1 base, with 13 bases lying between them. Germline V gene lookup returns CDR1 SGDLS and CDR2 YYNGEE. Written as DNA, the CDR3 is TGTGCCAGCAGCGAAGATGGACCATTCCAAGAGACCCAGTACTTC. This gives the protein CASSEDGPFQETQYF.

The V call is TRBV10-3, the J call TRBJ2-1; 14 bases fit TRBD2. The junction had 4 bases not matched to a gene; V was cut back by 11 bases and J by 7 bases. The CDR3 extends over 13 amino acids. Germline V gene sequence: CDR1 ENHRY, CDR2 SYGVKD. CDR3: CAAGLAGGNEQFF. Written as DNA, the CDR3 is TGTGCCGCCGGACTAGCGGGAGGTAATGAGCAGTTCTTC.

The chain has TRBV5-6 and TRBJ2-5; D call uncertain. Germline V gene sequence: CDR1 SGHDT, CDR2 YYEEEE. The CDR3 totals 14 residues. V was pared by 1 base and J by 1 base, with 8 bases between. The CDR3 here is CASSLTVIQETQYF. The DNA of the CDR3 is TGTGCCAGCAGCTTGACAGTGATCCAAGAGACCCAGTACTTC.

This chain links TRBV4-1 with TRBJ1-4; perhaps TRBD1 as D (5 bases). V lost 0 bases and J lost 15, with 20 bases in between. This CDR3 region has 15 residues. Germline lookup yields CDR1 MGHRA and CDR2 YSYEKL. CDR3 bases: TGCGCCAGCAGCCAAGAGGGGGTGCGGAAGCGGAGGGTGTTTTTT. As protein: CASSQEGVRKRRVFF.

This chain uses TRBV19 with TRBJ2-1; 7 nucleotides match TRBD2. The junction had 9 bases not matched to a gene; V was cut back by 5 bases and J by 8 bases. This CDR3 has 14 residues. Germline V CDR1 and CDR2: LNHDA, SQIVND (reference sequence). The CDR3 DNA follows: TGTGCCAGTAGTCTCACGACTAGCACGGATGAGCAGTTCTTC. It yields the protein CASSLTTSTDEQFF.

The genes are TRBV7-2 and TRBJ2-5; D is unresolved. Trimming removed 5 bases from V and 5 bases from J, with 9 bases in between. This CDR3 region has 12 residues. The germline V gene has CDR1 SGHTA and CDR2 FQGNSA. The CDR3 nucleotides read TGTGCCAGCAGCGTCTTGGGGGAGACCCAGTACTTC. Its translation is CASSVLGETQYF.

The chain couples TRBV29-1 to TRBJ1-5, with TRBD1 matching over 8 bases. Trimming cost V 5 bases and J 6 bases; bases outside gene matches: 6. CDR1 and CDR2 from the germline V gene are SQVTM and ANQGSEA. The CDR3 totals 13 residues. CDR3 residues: CSVLQGAGQPQHF. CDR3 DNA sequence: TGCAGCGTTTTGCAGGGGGCAGGTCAGCCCCAGCATTTT.

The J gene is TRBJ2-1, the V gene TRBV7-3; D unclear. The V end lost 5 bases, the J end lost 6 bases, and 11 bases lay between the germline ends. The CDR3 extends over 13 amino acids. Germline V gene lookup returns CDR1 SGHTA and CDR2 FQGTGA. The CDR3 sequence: CASSIIDGNEQFF. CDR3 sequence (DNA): TGTGCCAGCAGCATTATCGACGGCAATGAGCAGTTCTTC.

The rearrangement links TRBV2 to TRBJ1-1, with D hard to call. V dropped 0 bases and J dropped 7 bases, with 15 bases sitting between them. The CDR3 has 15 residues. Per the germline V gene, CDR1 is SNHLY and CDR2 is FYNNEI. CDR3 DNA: TGTGCCAGCAGTGAAGCGCTGGTCAGAGACCTTGAAGCTTTCTTT. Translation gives CASSEALVRDLEAFF. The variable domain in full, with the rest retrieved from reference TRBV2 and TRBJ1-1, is EPEVTQTPSHQVTQMGQEVILRCVPISNHLYFYWYRQILGQKVEFLVSFYNNEISEKSEIFDDQFSVERPDGSNFTLKIRSTKLEDSAMYFCASSEALVRDLEAFFGQGTRLTVV.

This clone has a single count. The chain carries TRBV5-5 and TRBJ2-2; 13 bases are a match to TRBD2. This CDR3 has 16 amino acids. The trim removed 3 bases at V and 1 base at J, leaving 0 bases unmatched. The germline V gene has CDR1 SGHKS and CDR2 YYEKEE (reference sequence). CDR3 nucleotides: TGTGCCAGCAGCTGGACTAGCGGGGGGAACACCGGGGAGCTGTTTTTT. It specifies CASSWTSGGNTGELFF.

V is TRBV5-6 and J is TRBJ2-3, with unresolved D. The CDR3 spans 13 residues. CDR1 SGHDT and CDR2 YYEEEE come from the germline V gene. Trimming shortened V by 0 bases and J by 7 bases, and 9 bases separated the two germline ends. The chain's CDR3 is CASSLGAENTQYF. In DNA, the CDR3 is TGTGCCAGCAGCTTGGGGGCAGAAAATACGCAGTATTTT.

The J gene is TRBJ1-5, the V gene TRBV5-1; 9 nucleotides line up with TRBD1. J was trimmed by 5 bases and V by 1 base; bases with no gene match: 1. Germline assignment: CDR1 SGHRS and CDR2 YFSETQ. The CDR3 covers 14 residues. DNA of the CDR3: TGCGCCAGCAGCTTGACAGGGGGCGATCAGCCCCAGCATTTT. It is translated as CASSLTGGDQPQHF.

The CDR3 spells CASSGGANGGADTQYF. The CDR3 DNA reads as TGTGCCAGCAGCGGGGGGGCGAATGGGGGCGCAGATACGCAGTATTTT. The chain couples TRBV7-3 to TRBJ2-3, with TRBD2 as a possible D gene (7 bases). Germline CDR1 is SGHTA and CDR2 is FQGTGA. The CDR3 is made up of 16 amino acids. Trimming removed 5 bases at V and 4 bases at J, with 19 bases between.

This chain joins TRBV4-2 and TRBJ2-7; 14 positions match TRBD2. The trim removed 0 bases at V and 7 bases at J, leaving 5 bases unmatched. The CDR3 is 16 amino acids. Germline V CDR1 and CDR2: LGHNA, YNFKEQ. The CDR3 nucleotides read TGTGCCAGCAGCCAAGATACAGGACTAGCGGGAGGAGAGCAGTACTTC. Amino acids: CASSQDTGLAGGEQYF.

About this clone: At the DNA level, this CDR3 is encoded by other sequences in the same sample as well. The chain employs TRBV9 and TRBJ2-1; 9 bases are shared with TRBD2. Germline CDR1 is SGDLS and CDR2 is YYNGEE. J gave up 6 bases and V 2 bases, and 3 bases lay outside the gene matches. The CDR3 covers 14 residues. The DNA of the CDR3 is TGTGCCAGCAGCGTCGGACTAGCGTCCAATGAGCAGTTCTTC. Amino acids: CASSVGLASNEQFF. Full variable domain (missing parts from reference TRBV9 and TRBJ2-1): DSGVTQTPKHLITATGQRVTLRCSPRSGDLSVYWYQQSLDQGLQFLIQYYNGEERAKGNILERFSAQQFPDLHSELNLSSLELGDSALYFCASSVGLASNEQFFGPGTRLTVL.

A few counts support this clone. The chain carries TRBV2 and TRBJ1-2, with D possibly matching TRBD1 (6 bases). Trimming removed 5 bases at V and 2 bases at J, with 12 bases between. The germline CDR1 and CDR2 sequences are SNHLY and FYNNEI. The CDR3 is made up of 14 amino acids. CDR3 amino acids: CASSLTGKNYGYTF. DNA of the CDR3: TGTGCCAGCAGTTTAACAGGGAAAAACTATGGCTACACCTTC.

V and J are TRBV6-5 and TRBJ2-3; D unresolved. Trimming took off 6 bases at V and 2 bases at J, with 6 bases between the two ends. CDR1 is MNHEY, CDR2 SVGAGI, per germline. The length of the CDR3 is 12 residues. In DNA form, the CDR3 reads TGTGCCAGCAGCAGTAACACAGATACGCAGTATTTT. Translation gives CASSSNTDTQYF.

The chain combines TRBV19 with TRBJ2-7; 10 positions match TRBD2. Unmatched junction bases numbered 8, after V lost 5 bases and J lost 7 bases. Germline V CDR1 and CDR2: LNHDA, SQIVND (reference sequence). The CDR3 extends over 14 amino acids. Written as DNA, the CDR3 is TGTGCCAGTAGTCCCCCAGGGACTAGCGATGAGCAGTACTTC. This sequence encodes CASSPPGTSDEQYF.

The CDR3 loop reads CASSGTPYFTGELFF. DNA for the CDR3: TGTGCCAGCAGCGGGACTCCCTACTTTACCGGGGAGCTGTTTTTT. This rearrangement joins TRBV9 to TRBJ2-2, with D possibly matching TRBD2 (5 bases). The CDR3 has 15 residues. The V gene lost 3 bases and the J gene lost 5 bases, with 14 bases spanning the gap. Germline-derived CDR1 and CDR2 are SGDLS and YYNGEE.

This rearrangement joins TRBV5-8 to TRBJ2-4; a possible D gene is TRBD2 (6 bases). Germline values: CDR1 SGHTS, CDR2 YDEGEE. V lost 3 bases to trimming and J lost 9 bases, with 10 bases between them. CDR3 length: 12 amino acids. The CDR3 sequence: CASSWLASIQYF. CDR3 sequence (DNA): TGTGCCAGCAGCTGGCTAGCGAGCATTCAGTACTTC.

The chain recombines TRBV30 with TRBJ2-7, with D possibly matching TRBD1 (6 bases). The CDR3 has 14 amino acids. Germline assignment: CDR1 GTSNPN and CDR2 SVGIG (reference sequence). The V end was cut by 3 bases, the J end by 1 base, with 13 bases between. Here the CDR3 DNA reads TGTGCCTGGAGGGCTGGACAGTTGTCCTACGAGCAGTACTTC. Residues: CAWRAGQLSYEQYF.

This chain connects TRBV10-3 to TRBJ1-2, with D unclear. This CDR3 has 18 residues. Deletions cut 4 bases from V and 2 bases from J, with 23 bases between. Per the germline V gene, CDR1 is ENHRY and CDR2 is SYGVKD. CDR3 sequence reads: CAISATGRLIEENYGYTF. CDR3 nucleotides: TGTGCCATCAGTGCAACGGGCAGGCTAATAGAAGAAAACTATGGCTACACCTTC.